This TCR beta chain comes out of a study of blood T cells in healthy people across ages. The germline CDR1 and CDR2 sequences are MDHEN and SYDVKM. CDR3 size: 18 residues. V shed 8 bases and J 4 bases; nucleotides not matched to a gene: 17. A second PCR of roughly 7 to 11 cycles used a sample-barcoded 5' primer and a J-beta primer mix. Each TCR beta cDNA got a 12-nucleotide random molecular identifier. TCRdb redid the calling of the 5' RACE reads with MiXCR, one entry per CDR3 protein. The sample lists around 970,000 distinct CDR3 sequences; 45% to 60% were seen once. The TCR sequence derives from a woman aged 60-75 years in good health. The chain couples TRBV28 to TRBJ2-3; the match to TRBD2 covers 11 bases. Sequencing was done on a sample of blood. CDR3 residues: CASVRAPEIAGGADTQYF. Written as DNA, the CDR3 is TGTGCCAGCGTACGCGCCCCGGAAATAGCGGGAGGGGCAGATACGCAGTATTTT.